Reported below is one TCR beta chain. The specificity of this receptor is unknown. Per-nucleotide qualities are absent, and no much larger clonotype sits a single base away. Using multiplexed V- and J-gene primers, the immunoSEQ hsTCRB Kit amplified TCR-beta CDR3 regions from genomic DNA. Unique DNA barcodes were added in a second PCR, and the samples were pooled together with one negative control and one positive control. An Illumina MiSeq running a 150-cycle paired-end protocol was used to sequence the pooled TCR-beta libraries. For the original study's pipeline: Raw sequencing data were processed by Adaptive Biotechnologies into a report with normalized, annotated TCR-beta repertoires. T-cell density was computed as TCR-beta templates normalized to usable DNA, which was estimated by amplifying housekeeping genes. Richness was the count of unique rearrangements, and clonality was defined as 1 minus Pielou's evenness. TCRdb retrieved this table from immuneACCESS and kept in-frame rearrangements only. Not all clones are present; in checked studies, unresolved V genes account for under half, and no reason is known for the remainder. V and J calls and clone size are given by that table; D and trimming were obtained from the DNA. The sample contains more than 9,500 clones, roughly 79% of them found a single time. The top ten constitute around a third of the sample.

The donors were limited-stage small-cell lung cancer patients whose surgical resection took place in Hangzhou, China, between the late 2000s and the early 2020s. Every donor went straight to surgery with no preoperative chemotherapy or radiotherapy, and no donor was given immunotherapy either before or after surgery. All 20 or so patients in the sequenced cohort were identified as smokers or heavy second-hand smokers. Adjacent normal lung tissue was taken at least 2 cm away from the tumor margin, and two pathologists confirmed morphologically that the tissue was free of malignant cells. The study used multi-region TCR-beta sequencing of resected limited-stage small-cell lung cancers together with tumor-adjacent lung tissue to characterize T cell repertoire heterogeneity. The AllPrep DNA/RNA FFPE Kit (Qiagen) was used to extract genomic DNA from the FFPE tissue. The record originates from a study of T cells and copy number aberrations in small-cell lung cancer (dated by TCRdb to the early 2020s). A note on the overall study: Whole-exome sequencing of the same tumor regions was paired with TCR repertoire sequencing so that T cell metrics could be related to mutations and copy number aberrations. Tumor TCR data were available for approximately 17 patients, and approximately 14 patients had TCR data from both tumor and normal tissue.

Overall study outcomes, separate from this receptor: Lower T-cell density, richness and clonality were observed in tumors than in adjacent lung tissue, although the difference in density was not significant. The study was limited by a small sample size because surgical resection is uncommon in small-cell lung cancer, and the findings require validation. All specimens were formalin-fixed paraffin-embedded tissue, which is known to introduce sequencing artifacts.

The CDR3 numbers 16 residues from cysteine through phenylalanine. Here the CDR3 DNA is all that survives: 48 bases in frame from base 1. Trimming leaves V shorter by 1 base and J shorter by 5 bases, with the junction holding 4 bases beyond the gene matches. From a lookup of the germline V gene, CDR1 and CDR2 are SGHDT and YYEEEE. Sequenced sample: normal tissue next to the tumor. The origin of this receptor is a man in his sixties with small cell lung cancer. The sequence is built from TRBV5-6 and TRBJ2-2, with TRBD2 matching 11 junction bases. The CDR3 sequence is CASSLNRLAGTGELFF. The DNA reads as follows: TGTGCCAGCAGCTTGAACCGACTAGCGGGAACCGGGGAGCTGTTTTTT.